Below are 20 T cell receptor beta chains sequenced from a single sample in a study of control samples from healthy donors and cancer patients (dated by TCRdb to 2018 to 2021). The method was the immunoSEQ multiplex PCR assay. What TCRdb holds here is the immuneACCESS table cut down to in-frame rearrangements. Part of the clones is not present; checked against another copy, under half of the missing clones reflect an unresolved V gene, and the others are unexplained. A total of 120,000 or so clones appear in this sample, approximately 89% of them only once. The ten largest account for about 2.9% of the sample. The source material was blood. Receptors originate from a man aged 60 to 75 in good health.

This clone has more than one count but fewer than ten. The J gene is TRBJ2-7, the V gene TRBV7-8; a possible D gene is TRBD2 (5 bases). Trimming left V 4 bases short and J 5 bases short, with 12 bases between. This CDR3 is 13 amino acids long. The germline CDR1 and CDR2 sequences are SGHVS and FQNEAQ. The CDR3 loop reads CASSSSEGNEQYF. CDR3 nucleotide sequence: TGTGCCAGCAGCTCGAGCGAGGGAAACGAGCAGTACTTC.

CDR3 sequence: CSVSPSSYEQYF. CDR3 nucleotides: TGCAGCGTTAGTCCCAGCTCCTACGAGCAGTACTTC. This chain joins TRBV29-1 and TRBJ2-7, with D unclear. CDR1 is SQVTM and CDR2 is ANQGSEA in the germline V gene. With 5 bases removed from V and 0 bases from J, the gap between germline ends came to 8 bases. The CDR3 loop spans 12 amino acids.

This chain connects TRBV3-1 (or the pseudogene TRBV3-2) to TRBJ2-1; 9 bases map to TRBD1. The J segment lost 3 bases and the V segment lost 5 bases, leaving 5 bases of the junction unmatched. The germline CDR1 and CDR2 sequences are LGHDT and YNNKEL (reference sequence). This CDR3 has 15 residues. CDR3 sequence reads: CASSLGQGVYNEQFF. In DNA form, the CDR3 reads TGTGCCAGCAGCTTGGGACAGGGAGTCTACAATGAGCAGTTCTTC.

As to this clone: No DNA is shown, since the ends of the CDR3 on it are uncertain; the CDR3 is the one TCRdb lists. The chain recombines TRBV21-1 with TRBJ1-1. TRBV21-1 has pseudogene status. The CDR3 region is 18 residues in length, termini included. The CDR3 reads CASSRPLLVGVGNTEAFF.

Comment on this clone: The sample holds other DNA sequences that translate to the same CDR3. The chain couples TRBV6-5 to TRBJ1-2; maybe TRBD1 (6 bases). The V gene's germline CDR1 is MNHEY and CDR2 SVGAGI. V was pared by 3 bases and J by 8 bases, with 10 bases between. CDR3 size: 12 residues. The CDR3 DNA follows: TGTGCCAGCAGTTATGGGGGCGAGGGCTACACCTTC. It encodes CASSYGGEGYTF.

This rearrangement joins TRBV28 to TRBJ1-2; no firm D call. The CDR3 spans 14 residues. Germline V lookup: CDR1 MDHEN, CDR2 SYDVKM. Deletions cut 3 bases from V and 6 bases from J, with 14 bases between. CDR3: CASSFRRAPNGYTF. In DNA, the CDR3 is TGTGCCAGCAGTTTTCGAAGGGCCCCCAATGGCTACACCTTC.

Here the CDR3 DNA reads TGTGCCAGTAGTGCCCCCGGGACACTCTCCTACGAGCAGTACTTC. This gives the protein CASSAPGTLSYEQYF. The chain links TRBV19 to TRBJ2-7, with D maybe TRBD1 (6 bases). The germline CDR1 and CDR2 sequences are LNHDA and SQIVND (reference sequence). With 5 bases removed from V and 0 bases from J, the gap between germline ends came to 14 bases. There are 15 residues in the CDR3.

The chain couples TRBV18 to TRBJ1-1, with 9 nucleotides matching TRBD1. Germline V gene lookup returns CDR1 KGHSH and CDR2 LQKENI. V shed 0 bases, J shed 1 base, and the junction held 3 bases outside the gene matches. This CDR3 has 16 amino acids. In DNA, the CDR3 is TGTGCCAGCTCACCACCGTGGGGACAGGGGAACACTGAAGCTTTCTTT. It specifies CASSPPWGQGNTEAFF.

The chain recombines TRBV7-2 with TRBJ2-4; 7 bases agree with TRBD2. Trimming at V came to 4 bases and at J to 8 bases, leaving 5 bases not matched to a gene. Germline V lookup: CDR1 SGHTA, CDR2 FQGNSA. The CDR3 is made up of 13 amino acids. The CDR3 region has the DNA TGTGCCAGCAGCTCTTATGGGGGGGACATTCAGTACTTC. Translating gives CASSSYGGDIQYF.

The V call is TRBV7-3, the J call TRBJ1-2; 7 nucleotides match TRBD1. Germline assignment: CDR1 SGHTA and CDR2 FQGTGA. Unmatched junction bases numbered 10, after V lost 5 bases and J lost 7 bases. The CDR3 runs to 14 residues. CDR3 in DNA: TGTGCCAGCAGCCTGGACAGGTCAATAAGTGGCTACACCTTC. It encodes CASSLDRSISGYTF.

The rearrangement joins TRBV3-1 (or the pseudogene TRBV3-2) to TRBJ1-2, with D unresolved. CDR1 and CDR2 from the germline V gene are LGHDT and YNNKEL (reference sequence). This CDR3 region has 16 residues. The V and J ends lost 0 bases and 8 bases respectively, with 19 bases between them. The CDR3 bases are TGTGCCAGCAGCCAAGAGGGTCTGGTGGTAGGGCACGGCTACACCTTC. Its protein product is CASSQEGLVVGHGYTF.

J is TRBJ1-1 and V is TRBV6-2 or TRBV6-3, with TRBD1 matching over 7 bases. Trimming removed 1 base from V and 5 bases from J; junction bases left unmatched: 10. CDR3 length: 16 residues. Per germline, CDR1 MNHEY and CDR2 SVGEGT. The CDR3 is CASSYWGIGRGTEAFF. The CDR3 nucleotides read TGTGCCAGCAGTTACTGGGGTATTGGCAGGGGGACTGAAGCTTTCTTT.

This clone was seen a single time. This rearrangement joins TRBV2 to TRBJ1-3; tentatively, D is TRBD1 (6 bases). Germline V gene data show CDR1 as SNHLY and CDR2 as FYNNEI. The CDR3 is made up of 13 amino acids. V lost 3 bases, J lost 9 bases, and 12 bases lay in between. CDR3 loop: CASSDRGVGTIYF. Here the CDR3 DNA reads TGTGCCAGCAGTGACAGGGGAGTAGGCACCATATATTTT.

On this clone itself: Additional DNA sequences in this sample encode the identical CDR3. V and J are TRBV27 and TRBJ1-3; D is ambiguous. The germline V gene encodes CDR1 MNHEY and CDR2 SMNVEV (reference sequence). The CDR3 runs 15 residues. V was cut by 6 bases and J by 0 bases, with 12 bases left in between. CDR3 in amino acids: CASRRAGNSGNTIYF. DNA for the CDR3: TGTGCCAGCAGGCGGGCGGGAAACTCTGGAAACACCATATATTTT.

The chain employs TRBV28 and TRBJ2-5; 7 nucleotides agree with TRBD1. The trim removed 5 bases at V and 2 bases at J, leaving 5 bases unmatched. Germline CDR1 MDHEN, CDR2 SYDVKM. The CDR3 totals 14 residues. The CDR3 reads CASSAGTVQETQYF. CDR3 sequence (DNA): TGTGCCAGCAGTGCCGGGACAGTACAAGAGACCCAGTACTTC.

This chain links TRBV28 with TRBJ2-5; TRBD1 is a possible D gene (6 bases). CDR3 length equals 13 residues. Germline lookup yields CDR1 MDHEN and CDR2 SYDVKM. The germline V and J ends were trimmed by 5 bases and 9 bases, with 16 bases remaining between them. The CDR3 DNA is TGTGCCAGCAGTGACACAGGGTTAGGAGCCCAGTACTTC. Translating it yields CASSDTGLGAQYF.

The chain employs TRBV14 and TRBJ1-2; D ambiguous. The CDR3 loop spans 12 amino acids. Germline CDR1 SGHDN, CDR2 FVKESK. The ends were cut back, 0 bases at V and 8 bases at J, with 7 bases in the middle. CDR3 region: CASSQDRGGYTF. In DNA, the CDR3 is TGTGCCAGCAGCCAAGATCGTGGGGGCTACACCTTC.

The chain couples TRBV6-5 to TRBJ1-1, with 8 bases that match TRBD1. With 7 bases clipped from V and 2 bases from J, the junction kept 9 bases outside the gene matches. This CDR3 spans 15 amino acids. CDR1 is MNHEY, CDR2 SVGAGI, per germline. CDR3 DNA: TGTGCCAGCACACTGGTCGGGACAGGAAACACTGAAGCTTTCTTT. Protein product: CASTLVGTGNTEAFF.

The V call is TRBV11-1, the J call TRBJ2-7; weak D call: TRBD2 (5 bases). The CDR3 consists of 12 residues. With 4 bases removed from V and 4 bases from J, the gap between germline ends came to 8 bases. The germline gives CDR1 SGHAT, CDR2 FQDESV (reference sequence). The CDR3 loop is CASSSGFYEQYF. For the CDR3, the DNA is TGTGCCAGCAGCTCGGGATTTTACGAGCAGTACTTC.

The rearrangement joins TRBV7-3 to TRBJ2-7; possibly TRBD2 for D (7 bases). CDR3 size: 13 residues. V was pared by 5 bases and J by 3 bases, with 11 bases between. Germline values: CDR1 SGHTA, CDR2 FQGTGA. This CDR3 is CASSPRGGYEQYF. The CDR3 coding sequence is TGTGCCAGCAGCCCGAGGGGGGGCTACGAGCAGTACTTC. Complete variable domain (other parts from reference TRBV7-3 and TRBJ2-7): GAGVSQTPSNKVTEKGKYVELRCDPISGHTALYWYRQSLGQGPEFLIYFQGTGAADDSGLPNDRFFAVRPEGSVSTLKIQRTERGDSAVYLCASSPRGGYEQYFGPGTRLTVT.